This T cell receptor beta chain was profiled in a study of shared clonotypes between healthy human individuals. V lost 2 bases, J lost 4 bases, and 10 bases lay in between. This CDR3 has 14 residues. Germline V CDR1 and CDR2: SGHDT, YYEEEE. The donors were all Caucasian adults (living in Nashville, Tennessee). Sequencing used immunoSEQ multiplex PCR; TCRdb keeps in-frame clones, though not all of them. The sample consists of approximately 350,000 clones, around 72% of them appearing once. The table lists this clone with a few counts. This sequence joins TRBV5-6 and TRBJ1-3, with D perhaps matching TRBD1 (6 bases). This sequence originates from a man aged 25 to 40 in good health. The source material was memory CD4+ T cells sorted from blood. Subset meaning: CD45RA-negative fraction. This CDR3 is CASSLTGSGNTIYF. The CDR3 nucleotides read TGTGCCAGCAGCTTAACAGGGTCAGGAAACACCATATATTTT.